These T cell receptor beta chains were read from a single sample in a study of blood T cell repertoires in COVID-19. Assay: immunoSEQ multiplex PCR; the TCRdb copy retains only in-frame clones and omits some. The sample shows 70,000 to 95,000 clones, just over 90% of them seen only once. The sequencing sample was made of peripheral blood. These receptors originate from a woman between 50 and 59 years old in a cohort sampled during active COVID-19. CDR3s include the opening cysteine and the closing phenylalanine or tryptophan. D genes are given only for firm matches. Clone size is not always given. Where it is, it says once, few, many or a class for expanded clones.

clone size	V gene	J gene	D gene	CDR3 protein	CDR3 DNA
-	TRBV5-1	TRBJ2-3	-	CASSLEAGRAGDTDTQYF	TGCGCCAGCAGCTTGGAAGCAGGCAGAGCCGGGGACACAGATACGCAGTATTTT
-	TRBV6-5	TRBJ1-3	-	CASSITRSSGNTIYF	TGTGCCAGCAGTATTACACGGAGCTCTGGAAACACCATATATTTT
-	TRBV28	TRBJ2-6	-	CASSPPNSGANVLTF	TGTGCCAGCAGTCCCCCAAACTCTGGGGCCAACGTCCTGACTTTC
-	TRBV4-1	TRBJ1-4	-	CASSQEQGLGEKLFF	TGCGCCAGCAGCCAAGAACAGGGTCTGGGAGAAAAACTGTTTTTT
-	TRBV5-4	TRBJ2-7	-	CASRPGTTYEQYF	TGTGCCAGCAGGCCCGGGACAACCTACGAGCAGTACTTC
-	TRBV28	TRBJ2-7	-	CASSLVYEQYF	TGTGCCAGCAGCCTCGTATACGAGCAGTACTTC
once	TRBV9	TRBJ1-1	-	CASSVRQANTEAFF	TGTGCCAGCAGCGTAAGGCAGGCGAACACTGAAGCTTTCTTT
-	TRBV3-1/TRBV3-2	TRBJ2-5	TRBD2	CASSQGGEGQETQYF	TGTGCCAGCAGCCAAGGGGGGGAGGGCCAAGAGACCCAGTACTTC
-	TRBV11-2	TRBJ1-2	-	CASSPRSYGYTF	TGTGCCAGCAGCCCCCGGAGCTATGGCTACACCTTC
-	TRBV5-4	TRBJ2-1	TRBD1	CASSLRQGYNEQFF	TGTGCCAGCAGCTTGAGACAGGGGTACAATGAGCAGTTCTTC
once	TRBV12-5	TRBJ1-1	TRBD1	CASGLAGGTEAFF	TGTGCTAGTGGTTTGGCAGGGGGCACTGAAGCTTTCTTT
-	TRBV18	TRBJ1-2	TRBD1	CASSPPKATGQGFGYTF	TGTGCCAGCTCACCCCCGAAGGCAACGGGACAGGGGTTCGGCTACACCTTC
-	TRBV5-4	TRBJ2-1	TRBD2	CASSPGLAGTNEQFF	TGTGCCAGCAGCCCGGGACTAGCGGGAACCAATGAGCAGTTCTTC
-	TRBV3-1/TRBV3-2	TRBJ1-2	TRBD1	CASSHGTGGYTF	TGTGCCAGCAGCCACGGGACAGGTGGCTACACCTTC
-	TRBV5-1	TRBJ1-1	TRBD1	CASSFQGGTLNTEAFF	TGCGCCAGCAGCTTCCAGGGGGGAACCCTCAACACTGAAGCTTTCTTT
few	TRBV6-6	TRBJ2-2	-	CASKGVSGLNTGELFF	TGTGCCAGCAAGGGGGTTAGCGGGCTGAACACCGGGGAGCTGTTTTTT
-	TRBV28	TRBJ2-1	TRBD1	CASRSLQGSSYNEQFF	TGTGCCAGCAGATCCCTACAGGGGAGCTCCTACAATGAGCAGTTCTTC
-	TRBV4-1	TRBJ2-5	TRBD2	CASSQELRTAGAGQETQYF	TGCGCCAGCAGCCAAGAGTTGAGGACTGCGGGAGCTGGGCAAGAGACCCAGTACTTC
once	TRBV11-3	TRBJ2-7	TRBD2	CASSLQTGVAGESRYEQYF	TGTGCCAGCAGCTTACAAACGGGGGTAGCGGGAGAGTCGAGGTACGAGCAGTACTTC
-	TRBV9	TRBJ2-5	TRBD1	CASSEYGTDKETQYF	TGTGCCAGCAGCGAATACGGGACAGATAAGGAGACCCAGTACTTC
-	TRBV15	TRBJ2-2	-	CATSSMNTGELFF	TGTGCCACCAGCAGTATGAACACCGGGGAGCTGTTTTTT
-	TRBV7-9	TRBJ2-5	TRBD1	CASSLGQGETQYF	TGTGCCAGCAGCTTAGGACAGGGGGAGACCCAGTACTTC
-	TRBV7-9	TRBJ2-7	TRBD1	CASSRQGSSYEQYF	TGTGCCAGCAGCAGACAGGGAAGCTCCTACGAGCAGTACTTC
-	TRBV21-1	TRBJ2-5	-	CASSKKGGGGGLLQETQYF	TGTGCCAGCAGCAAAAAGGGGGGTGGGGGGGGACTCCTCCAAGAGACCCAGTACTTC
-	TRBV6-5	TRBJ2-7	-	CASSHTRWSDEQYF	TGTGCCAGTTCTCACACCAGGTGGTCGGACGAGCAGTACTTC